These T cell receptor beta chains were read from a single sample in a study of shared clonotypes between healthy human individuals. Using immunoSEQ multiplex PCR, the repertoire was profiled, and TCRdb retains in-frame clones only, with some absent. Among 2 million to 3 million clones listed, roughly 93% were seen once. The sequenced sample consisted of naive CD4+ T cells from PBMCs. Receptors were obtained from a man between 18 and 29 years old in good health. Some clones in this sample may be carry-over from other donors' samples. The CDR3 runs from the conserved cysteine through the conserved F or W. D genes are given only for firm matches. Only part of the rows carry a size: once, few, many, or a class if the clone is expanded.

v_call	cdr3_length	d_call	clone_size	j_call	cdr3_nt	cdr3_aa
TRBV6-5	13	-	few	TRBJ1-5	TGTGCCAGCAGTCCCAACAGGAATCAGCCCCAGCATTTT	CASSPNRNQPQHF
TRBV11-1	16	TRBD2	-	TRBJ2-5	TGTGCCAGCAGCTTAAATCTTCGAGCGGGAGAAGAGACCCAGTACTTC	CASSLNLRAGEETQYF
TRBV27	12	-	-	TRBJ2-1	TGTGCCAGCGGGCTAGTGGGGCTTGAGCAGTTCTTC	CASGLVGLEQFF
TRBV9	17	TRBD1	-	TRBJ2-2	TGTGCCAGCAGCGCACGACCCGGGACAGGGGGCACCGGGGAGCTGTTTTTT	CASSARPGTGGTGELFF
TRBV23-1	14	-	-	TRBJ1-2	TGCGCCAGCAGTCAGGCCAGTTCTAACTATGGCTACACCTTC	CASSQASSNYGYTF
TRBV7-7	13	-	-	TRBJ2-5	TGTGCCAGCAGCCCACTAGGGGGAGAGACCCAGTACTTC	CASSPLGGETQYF
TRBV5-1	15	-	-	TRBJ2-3	TGCGCCAGCAGCCCCCCGGTGGGTACTACAGATACGCAGTATTTT	CASSPPVGTTDTQYF
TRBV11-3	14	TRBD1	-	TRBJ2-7	TGTGCCAGCAGCCCTGGGGGCAGGGGGAGAAAGCAGTACTTC	CASSPGGRGRKQYF
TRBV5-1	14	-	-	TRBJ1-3	TGCGCCAGCTGCGCGGACATGGAAGGAAACACCATATATTTT	CASCADMEGNTIYF
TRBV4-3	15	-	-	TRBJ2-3	TGCGCCAGCAGCCTGGGGAGGACTTCCACAGATACGCAGTATTTT	CASSLGRTSTDTQYF
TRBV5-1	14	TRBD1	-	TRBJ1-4	TGCGCCAGCAGCCAGACAGGGATCGATGAAAAACTGTTTTTT	CASSQTGIDEKLFF
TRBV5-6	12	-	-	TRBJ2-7	TGTGCCAGCAGCAGGACATCCCACGAGCAGTACTTC	CASSRTSHEQYF
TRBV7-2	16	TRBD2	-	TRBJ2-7	TGTGCCAGCAGCCCCCTCCCCGGTCGGGGGGGCTACGAGCAGTACTTC	CASSPLPGRGGYEQYF
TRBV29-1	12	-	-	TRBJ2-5	TGCAGCGTGGGCTGGGCACAAGAGACCCAGTACTTC	CSVGWAQETQYF
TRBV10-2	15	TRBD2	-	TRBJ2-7	TGCGCCAGCAGTGTGACTAGCGGTAGCTCCTACGAGCAGTACTTC	CASSVTSGSSYEQYF
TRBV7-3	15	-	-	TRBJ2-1	TGTGCCAGCAGCTTATTTCCGGGAGCAGGGAATGAGCAGTTCTTC	CASSLFPGAGNEQFF
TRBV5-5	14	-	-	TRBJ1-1	TGTGCCAGCAGCCACGGGAGGGGGATCACTGAAGCTTTCTTT	CASSHGRGITEAFF
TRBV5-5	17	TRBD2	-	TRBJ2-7	TGTGCCAGCAGCCCGCTCGGGCTAGCGGGAGGGCCATACGAGCAGTACTTC	CASSPLGLAGGPYEQYF
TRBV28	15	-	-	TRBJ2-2	TGTGCCAGCAGTCCGCGGGAGAGGGGACACCGGGGAGCTGTTTTT	CASSPRERGHRGAVF
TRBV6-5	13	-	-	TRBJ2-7	TGTGCCAGCAACCGCATAAATACCTACGAGCAGTACTTC	CASNRINTYEQYF
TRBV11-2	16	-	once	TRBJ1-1	TGTGCCAGCAGCTTAATATTCGGACATCTAGGGACTGAAGCTTTCTTT	CASSLIFGHLGTEAFF